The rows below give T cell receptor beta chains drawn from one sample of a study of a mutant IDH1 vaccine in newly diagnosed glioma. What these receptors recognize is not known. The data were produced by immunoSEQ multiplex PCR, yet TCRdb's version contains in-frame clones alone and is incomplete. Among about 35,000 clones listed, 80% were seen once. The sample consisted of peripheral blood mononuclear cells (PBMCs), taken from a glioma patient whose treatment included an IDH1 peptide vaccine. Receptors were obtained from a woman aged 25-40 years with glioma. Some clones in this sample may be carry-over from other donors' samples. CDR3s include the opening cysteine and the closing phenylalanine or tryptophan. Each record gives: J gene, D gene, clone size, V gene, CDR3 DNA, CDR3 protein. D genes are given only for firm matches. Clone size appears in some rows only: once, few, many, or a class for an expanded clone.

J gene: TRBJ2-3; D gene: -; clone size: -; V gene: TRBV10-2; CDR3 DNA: TGCGCCAGCAGTGAGTCGCGGAAAAGCACAGATACGCAGTATTTT; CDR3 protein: CASSESRKSTDTQYF
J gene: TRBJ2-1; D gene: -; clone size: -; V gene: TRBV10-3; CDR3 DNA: TGTGCCATCAGCAATGAACTGCCCGTTGGGTACAATGAGCAGTTCTTC; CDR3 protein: CAISNELPVGYNEQFF
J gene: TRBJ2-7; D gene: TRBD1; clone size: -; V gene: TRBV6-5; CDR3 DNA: TGTGCCAGCAGCTATGGGACAGACGCCTACGAGCAGTACTTC; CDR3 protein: CASSYGTDAYEQYF
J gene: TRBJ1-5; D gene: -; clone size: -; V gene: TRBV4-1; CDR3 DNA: TGCGCCAGCAGCCAACGGTCGGGCCAGATAGCTCGGAATCAGCCCCAGCATTTT; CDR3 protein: CASSQRSGQIARNQPQHF
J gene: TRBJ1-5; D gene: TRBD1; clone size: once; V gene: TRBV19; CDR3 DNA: TGTGCCAGTAGTATTGAGGACAGGGGGCTTGGGCAGCCCCAGCATTTT; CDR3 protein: CASSIEDRGLGQPQHF
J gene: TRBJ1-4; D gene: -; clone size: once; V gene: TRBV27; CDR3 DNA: TGTGCCAGCAGTCTTCGAGGGGGACAACGGGATGAAAAACTGTTTTTT; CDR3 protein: CASSLRGGQRDEKLFF
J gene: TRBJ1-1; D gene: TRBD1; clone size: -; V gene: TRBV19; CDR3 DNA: TGTGCCAGTAGTATGGGGGGACAGCGCACTGAAGCTTTCTTT; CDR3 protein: CASSMGGQRTEAFF
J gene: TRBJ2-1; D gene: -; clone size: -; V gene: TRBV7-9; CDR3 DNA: TGTGCCAGCAGCTTTGAGCTAGATAGCAATGAGCAGTTCTTC; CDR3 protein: CASSFELDSNEQFF
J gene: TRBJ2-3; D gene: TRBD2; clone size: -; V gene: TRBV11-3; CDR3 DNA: TGTGCCAGCAGCTTAGTGGCGGGAGTCGGTGATACGCAGTATTTT; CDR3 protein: CASSLVAGVGDTQYF
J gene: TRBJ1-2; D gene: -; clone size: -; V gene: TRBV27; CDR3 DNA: TGTGCCAGCAGTTTGGGTTACGGACAGATAAATGGCTACACCTTC; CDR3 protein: CASSLGYGQINGYTF
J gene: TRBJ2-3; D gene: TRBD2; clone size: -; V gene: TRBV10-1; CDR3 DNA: TGCGCCAGCCGCGGGACTACAGAAGGGCATACGCAGTATTTT; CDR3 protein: CASRGTTEGHTQYF
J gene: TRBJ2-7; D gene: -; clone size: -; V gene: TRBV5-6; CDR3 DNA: TGTGCCAGCAGCTCCCGCTGGGACGGAGACCCCTACGAGCAGTACTTC; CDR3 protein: CASSSRWDGDPYEQYF
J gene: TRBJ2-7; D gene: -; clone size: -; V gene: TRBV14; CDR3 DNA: TGTGCCAGCAGCTCAGACGGACAGTCCTACGAGCAGTACTTC; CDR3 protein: CASSSDGQSYEQYF
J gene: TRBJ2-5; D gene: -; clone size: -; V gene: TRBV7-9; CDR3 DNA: TGTGCCAGCAGCGTATCGGGAGAGGGAGAGACCCAGTACTTC; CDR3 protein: CASSVSGEGETQYF
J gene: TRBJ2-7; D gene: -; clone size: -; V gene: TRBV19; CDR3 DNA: TGTGCCAGTAGTATTGGAGGCTCCTTGGTTAACGAGCAGTACTTC; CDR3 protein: CASSIGGSLVNEQYF
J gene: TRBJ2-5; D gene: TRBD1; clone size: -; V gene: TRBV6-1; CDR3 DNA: TGTGCCAGCAGTCCTCAGACAGGGGTAGAGACCCAGTACTTC; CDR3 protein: CASSPQTGVETQYF
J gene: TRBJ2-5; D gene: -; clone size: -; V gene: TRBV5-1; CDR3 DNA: TGCGCCAGCAGCTTCGGGGTTCAAGAGACCCAGTACTTC; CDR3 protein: CASSFGVQETQYF
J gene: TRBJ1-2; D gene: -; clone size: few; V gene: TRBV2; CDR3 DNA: TGTGCCAGCAAGGAGAACTATGGCTACACCTTC; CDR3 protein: CASKENYGYTF
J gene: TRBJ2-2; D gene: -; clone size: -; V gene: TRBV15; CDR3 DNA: TGTGCCACCAAAGGGGGAGAGGTGAACGGGGAGCTGTTTTTT; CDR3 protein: CATKGGEVNGELFF
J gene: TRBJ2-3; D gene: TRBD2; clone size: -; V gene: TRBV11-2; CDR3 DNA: TGTGCCAGCAGCTTAGGACTAGCGGGAGCGGATTTT; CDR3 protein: CASSLGLAGADF
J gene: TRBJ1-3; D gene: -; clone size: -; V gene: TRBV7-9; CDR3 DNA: TGTGCCAGCAGCCCCCGGGGCGGTGCTGGAAACACCATATATTTT; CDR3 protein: CASSPRGGAGNTIYF
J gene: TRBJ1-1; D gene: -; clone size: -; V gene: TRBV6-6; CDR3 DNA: TGTGCCAGCAGTGAGGGTTCTCCGAACACTGAAGCTTTCTTT; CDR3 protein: CASSEGSPNTEAFF
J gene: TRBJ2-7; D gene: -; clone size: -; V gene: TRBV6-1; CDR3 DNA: TGTGCCAGCCTCAGCTGGAGCCCGTCCTACGAGCAGTACTTC; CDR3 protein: CASLSWSPSYEQYF
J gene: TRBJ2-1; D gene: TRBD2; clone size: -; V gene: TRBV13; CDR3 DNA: TGTGCCAGCAGCTTGGGACTAGCGGGGGTGCAGTTCTTC; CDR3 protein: CASSLGLAGVQFF
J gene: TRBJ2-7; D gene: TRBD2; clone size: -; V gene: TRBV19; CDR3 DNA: TGTGCCAGTAGTGTAGGAAGCGGGAGCTCCTACGAGCAGTACTTC; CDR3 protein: CASSVGSGSSYEQYF
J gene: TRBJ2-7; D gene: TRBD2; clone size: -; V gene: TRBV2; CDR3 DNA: TGTGCCAGCAGTCCCGGGACTAGCCTCATCTACGAGCAGTACTTC; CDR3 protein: CASSPGTSLIYEQYF
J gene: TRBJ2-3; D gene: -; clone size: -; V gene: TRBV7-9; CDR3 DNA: TGTGCCAGCAGCCACTCTACTCCCACAGATACGCAGTATTTT; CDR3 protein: CASSHSTPTDTQYF
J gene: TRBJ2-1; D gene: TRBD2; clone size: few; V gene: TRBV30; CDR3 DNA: TGTGCCTTCCGGACTAGCGGGAGCCGAGGTGAGCAGTTCTTC; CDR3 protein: CAFRTSGSRGEQFF
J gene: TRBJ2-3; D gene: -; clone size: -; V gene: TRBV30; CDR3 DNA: TGTGCCTGGAGTGTGGTAGGGGTTCAAGATACGCAGTATTTT; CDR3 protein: CAWSVVGVQDTQYF
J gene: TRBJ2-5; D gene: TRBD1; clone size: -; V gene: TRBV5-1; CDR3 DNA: TGCGCCAGCAGTTTGACAGGGGGTCAAGAGACCCAGTACTTC; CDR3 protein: CASSLTGGQETQYF
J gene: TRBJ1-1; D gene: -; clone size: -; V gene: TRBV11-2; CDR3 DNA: TGTGCCAGCAGCTCAGGGATGAACACTGAAGCTTTCTTT; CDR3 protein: CASSSGMNTEAFF
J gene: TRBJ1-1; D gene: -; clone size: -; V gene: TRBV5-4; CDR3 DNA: TGTGCCAGCAGCTTAAATGCTGAAGCTTTCTTT; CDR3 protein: CASSLNAEAFF
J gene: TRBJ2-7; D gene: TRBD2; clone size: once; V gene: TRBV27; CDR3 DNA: TGTGCCAGCAGTTTAGGGCTAGCGGGAAACGGCTACGAGCAGTACTTC; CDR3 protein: CASSLGLAGNGYEQYF
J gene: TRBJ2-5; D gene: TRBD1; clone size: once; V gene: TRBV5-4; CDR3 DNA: TGTGCCAGCAGCCAATCACAGGGGGCGCAGGAGACCCAGTACTTC; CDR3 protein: CASSQSQGAQETQYF
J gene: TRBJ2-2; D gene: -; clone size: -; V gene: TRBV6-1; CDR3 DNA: TGTGCCAGCAGTGTAAGGGAGGCATGGACCGGGGAGCTGTTTTTT; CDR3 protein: CASSVREAWTGELFF
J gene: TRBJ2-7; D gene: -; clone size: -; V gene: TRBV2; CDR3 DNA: TGTGCCAGCGGAGGGGGGACAGCCTCCTACGAGCAGTACTTC; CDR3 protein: CASGGGTASYEQYF
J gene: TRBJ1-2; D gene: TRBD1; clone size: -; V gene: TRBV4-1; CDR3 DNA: TGCGCCAGCAGCCAAGGACAGGGGGGTATCTATGGCTACACCTTC; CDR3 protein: CASSQGQGGIYGYTF
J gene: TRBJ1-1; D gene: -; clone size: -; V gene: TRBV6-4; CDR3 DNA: TGTGCCAGCAGTGAGGACGCCGGGGGGACTGAAGCTTTCTTT; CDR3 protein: CASSEDAGGTEAFF
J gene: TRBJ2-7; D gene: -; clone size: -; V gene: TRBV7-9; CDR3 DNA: TGTGCCAGCAGCTCCCGGGACCACTCCTACGAGCAGTACTTC; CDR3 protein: CASSSRDHSYEQYF
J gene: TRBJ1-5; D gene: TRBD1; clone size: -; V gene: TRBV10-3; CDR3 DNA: TGTGCCATCAGTGAGTCTGGACAGGTCTACGGGGCCCAGCATTTT; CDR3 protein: CAISESGQVYGAQHF
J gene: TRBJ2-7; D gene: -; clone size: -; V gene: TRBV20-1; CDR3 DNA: TGCAGTGCTACTAAACCCTACGAGCAGTACTTC; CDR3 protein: CSATKPYEQYF
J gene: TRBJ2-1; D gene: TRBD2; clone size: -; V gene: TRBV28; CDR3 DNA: TGTGCCAGCAGTTTAGCGGGAGGGCCCGGTGAGCAGTTCTTC; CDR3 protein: CASSLAGGPGEQFF
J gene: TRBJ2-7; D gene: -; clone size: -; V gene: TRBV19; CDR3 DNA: TGTGCCAGTAGTTGGCGAGGGGACCCCTACGAGCAGTACTTC; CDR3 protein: CASSWRGDPYEQYF
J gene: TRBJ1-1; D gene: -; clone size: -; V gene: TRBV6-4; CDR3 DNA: TGTGCCAGCAGCCCCGGGCCAGGAGAAGCTTTCTTT; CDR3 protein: CASSPGPGEAFF
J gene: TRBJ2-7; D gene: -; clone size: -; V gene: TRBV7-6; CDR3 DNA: TGTGCCAGCAGCTTAGCTCAGGGGATCTACGAGCAGTACTTC; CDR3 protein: CASSLAQGIYEQYF